Presented here are 26 T cell receptor beta chains from one specimen sequenced in a study of cytomegalovirus exposure and HLA in healthy donors. The PCR ran on 60 Vbeta and 13 Jbeta primers. Repertoires were generated with immunoSEQ multiplex PCR, while TCRdb's copy carries only in-frame clones and drops some. The table includes 120,000 to 150,000 clones, 73% detected once. Specimen: PBMCs. The receptors were gathered from a woman aged 40-49 years in good health and CMV-seronegative.

V gene TRBV5-1 combines with J gene TRBJ2-2, with a tentative D call TRBD1 (5 bases). Deletions cut 2 bases from V and 5 bases from J, with 16 bases between. This CDR3 is built from 16 residues. Germline V gene sequence: CDR1 SGHRS, CDR2 YFSETQ. The chain's CDR3 is CASSLWSQALTGELFF. The DNA of the CDR3 is TGCGCCAGCAGCTTATGGTCACAGGCTTTGACCGGGGAGCTGTTTTTT.

The chain has TRBV5-1 and TRBJ1-1; 8 bases align to TRBD1. Germline loops: CDR1 SGHRS, CDR2 YFSETQ. The V segment lost 3 bases and the J segment 2 bases; nucleotides outside the gene matches: 3. There are 14 residues in the CDR3. CDR3 sequence reads: CASSSTGVNTEAFF. In nucleotides, the CDR3 is TGCGCCAGCAGCTCGACAGGGGTAAACACTGAAGCTTTCTTT.

The J gene is TRBJ2-7, the V gene TRBV7-8; 8 bases line up with TRBD2. The CDR3 runs 13 residues. V lost 1 base to trimming and J lost 6 bases; unmatched junction nucleotides: 2. In germline, CDR1 is SGHVS, CDR2 FQNEAQ. CDR3: CASSLVTSGEQYF. CDR3 in DNA: TGTGCCAGCAGCTTAGTAACTAGCGGCGAGCAGTACTTC.

CDR3 sequence reads: CASSLGHYPSNEQFF. CDR3 nucleotides: TGTGCCAGCAGCTTAGGCCATTATCCGAGCAATGAGCAGTTCTTC. The chain links TRBV13 to TRBJ2-1; D is unclear. Germline assignment: CDR1 PRHDT and CDR2 FYEKMQ (reference sequence). This CDR3 contains 15 residues. The V end lost 0 bases, the J end lost 6 bases, and 12 bases lay between the germline ends.

The CDR3 loop reads CASSLDLAGGNEQFF. CDR3 nucleotides: TGCGCCAGCAGCTTGGATCTAGCGGGGGGCAATGAGCAGTTCTTC. The chain is built from TRBV5-1 and TRBJ2-1; 11 bases fit TRBD2. CDR1 is SGHRS and CDR2 is YFSETQ in the germline V gene. The length of the CDR3 is 15 residues. V dropped 0 bases and J dropped 6; count of bases not matched to a gene: 2.

The chain recombines TRBV4-1 with TRBJ2-3; D is possibly TRBD1 (6 bases). The CDR3 is made up of 14 amino acids. Trimming took off 9 bases at V and 1 base at J, with 14 bases between the two ends. Germline V gene data show CDR1 as MGHRA and CDR2 as YSYEKL. CDR3 loop: CASSLSGGTDTQYF. CDR3 bases: TGCGCCAGTTCCCTTTCAGGGGGCACAGATACGCAGTATTTT.

The chain joins TRBV7-6 to TRBJ2-3; D is ambiguous. Germline V gene sequence: CDR1 SGHVS, CDR2 FNYEAQ. The length of the CDR3 is 16 residues. V lost 1 base and J 0 bases, leaving 11 bases between the germline ends. The CDR3 spells CASSLGPPLSTDTQYF. The CDR3 DNA follows: TGTGCCAGCAGCTTAGGGCCGCCCCTTAGCACAGATACGCAGTATTTT.

The rearrangement joins TRBV2 to TRBJ2-5, with D perhaps matching TRBD1 (7 bases). This CDR3 comprises 15 residues. V gave up 7 bases and J gave up 0 bases, with 15 bases separating them. CDR1 is SNHLY, CDR2 FYNNEI, per germline. CDR3 in amino acids: CASIGGGENQETQYF. The CDR3 bases are TGTGCCAGCATAGGGGGCGGGGAAAACCAAGAGACCCAGTACTTC.

This chain uses TRBV6-5 with TRBJ2-1; D perhaps matches TRBD1 (6 bases). The germline CDR1 and CDR2 sequences are MNHEY and SVGAGI. The CDR3 has 15 amino acids. Trimming removed 2 bases at V and 5 bases at J, with 13 bases between. CDR3 DNA sequence: TGTGCCAGCAGTTACGGAGGACAGTATAACAATGAGCAGTTCTTC. Translation: CASSYGGQYNNEQFF.

In this sample, this clone turned up a few times. V and J are TRBV29-1 and TRBJ1-1; D remains unclear. Per the germline V gene, CDR1 is SQVTM and CDR2 is ANQGSEA. CDR3 size: 13 residues. V was trimmed by 6 bases and J by 0 bases, leaving 11 bases between them. CDR3 nucleotides: TGCAGCGTGGGAGGTCTGATGAACACTGAAGCTTTCTTT. Amino acids: CSVGGLMNTEAFF. The entire variable domain, with the rest obtained from reference TRBV29-1 and TRBJ1-1, is as follows: SAVISQKPSRDICQRGTSLTIQCQVDSQVTMMFWYRQQPGQSLTLIATANQGSEATYESGFVIDKFPISRPNLTFSTLTVSNMSPEDSSIYLCSVGGLMNTEAFFGQGTRLTVV.

The chain links TRBV6-1 to TRBJ1-5; D may be TRBD1 (6 bases). Trimming cost V 3 bases and J 7 bases, with 13 bases left between them. Germline loops: CDR1 MNHNS, CDR2 SASEGT. The length of the CDR3 is 14 residues. DNA for the CDR3: TGTGCCAGCAGTGAGAGGGGGTTGGGACAGCCCCAGCATTTT. Encoded protein: CASSERGLGQPQHF.

This chain connects TRBV7-2 to TRBJ1-4; 9 nucleotides agree with TRBD1. Germline CDR1 is SGHTA and CDR2 is FQGNSA. CDR3 length: 14 residues. The ends lost 5 bases at V and 7 bases at J; junction bases unmatched: 5. CDR3 sequence (DNA): TGTGCCAGCAGCGTCCGACAGGGGGGTGAAAAACTGTTTTTT. This gives the protein CASSVRQGGEKLFF.

In its sample, this clone was seen a few times. The V call is TRBV2, the J call TRBJ1-4; 9 bases map to TRBD1. The CDR3 loop spans 15 amino acids. V lost 6 bases to trimming and J lost 2 bases; unmatched junction nucleotides: 4. Germline CDR1 is SNHLY and CDR2 is FYNNEI. In nucleotides, the CDR3 is TGTGCCAGCAGCGAACAGGGGGCTACTAATGAAAAACTGTTTTTT. Translation gives CASSEQGATNEKLFF.

The chain links TRBV5-1 to TRBJ2-1; perhaps TRBD1 as D (6 bases). Germline lookup yields CDR1 SGHRS and CDR2 YFSETQ. Trimming took off 0 bases at V and 8 bases at J, with 12 bases between the two ends. The CDR3 is 14 residues long. CDR3 protein: CASSLAQGSDEQFF. The CDR3 bases are TGCGCCAGCAGCTTGGCACAGGGTTCGGATGAGCAGTTCTTC.

The J gene is TRBJ1-1, the V gene TRBV6-6, with 10 positions matching TRBD1. The germline V gene encodes CDR1 MNHNY and CDR2 SVGAGI (reference sequence). The CDR3 contains 13 residues. With 6 bases clipped from V and 10 bases from J, the junction kept 8 bases outside the gene matches. In nucleotides, the CDR3 is TGTGCCAGCAGATTGGACAGGGGGAACGGAGCTTTCTTT. This gives the protein CASRLDRGNGAFF.

The rearrangement links TRBV27 to TRBJ1-5; D call uncertain. The CDR3 has 13 residues. The germline V and J ends were trimmed by 4 bases and 5 bases, with 9 bases remaining between them. The V gene's germline CDR1 is MNHEY and CDR2 SMNVEV (reference sequence). The DNA for the CDR3 is TGTGCCAGCAGTTCAAGCATCGATCAGCCCCAGCATTTT. Translated, it gives CASSSSIDQPQHF.

In the case of this clone: One end of the junction does not line up with germline, which may come from a read error. The identical CDR3 is also encoded by other nucleotide sequences in the sample. The chain is built from TRBV4-1 and TRBJ1-6; no clear D. Germline V gene lookup returns CDR1 MGHRA and CDR2 YSYEKL. The CDR3 runs 15 residues. Here the CDR3 reads CASSRTPYLNSPLHF. In nucleotides, the CDR3 is TGCGCCAGCAGCCGCACCCCCTATCTCAATTCCCCCCTCCACTTT.

The V call is TRBV28, the J call TRBJ1-6, with a possible D match to TRBD1 (5 bases). This CDR3 spans 15 amino acids. From germline, CDR1 is MDHEN and CDR2 SYDVKM. V was pared by 5 bases and J by 10 bases, with 18 bases between. CDR3 coding DNA: TGTGCCAGCAGTCTGGACCCGGGGGTAGCGTCACCCCTCCACTTT. Translation gives CASSLDPGVASPLHF.

To note about this clone: One junction end disagrees with the germline gene, perhaps due to a read error. Other DNA sequences in this sample translate to the same CDR3. This chain connects TRBV2 to TRBJ2-2; 10 nucleotides line up with TRBD1. There are 18 residues in the CDR3. The germline V gene encodes CDR1 SNHLY and CDR2 FYNNEI. The CDR3 protein is CASVRDRGGMPNTGELFF. The CDR3 DNA follows: TGTGCCAGCGTCCGGGACAGGGGAGGTATGCCGAACACCGGGGAGCTGTTCTTT.

This rearrangement joins TRBV6-5 to TRBJ1-2; 9 bases map to TRBD1. V was pared by 10 bases and J by 7 bases, with 13 bases of the junction left unmatched. From germline, CDR1 is MNHEY and CDR2 SVGAGI. This CDR3 is 14 amino acids long. CDR3 nucleotide sequence: TGTGCCACCGATCGGACAGGGGAAAGTACTGGCTACACCTTC. Amino acid sequence: CATDRTGESTGYTF.

The chain links TRBV2 to TRBJ1-4; D ambiguous. Germline CDR1 reads SNHLY; CDR2 reads FYNNEI. The CDR3 length is 16 residues. The V end was cut by 4 bases, the J end by 1 base, with 13 bases between. The CDR3 coding sequence is TGTGCCAGCAGTGGGTTAGAGCGGTTAACTAATGAAAAACTGTTTTTT. Its translation is CASSGLERLTNEKLFF.

This chain joins TRBV6-1 and TRBJ2-7; D ambiguous. V lost 7 bases and J lost 2, with 3 bases in between. The CDR3 runs to 10 residues. The V gene's germline CDR1 is MNHNS and CDR2 SASEGT. The CDR3 protein is CASNTYEQYF. CDR3 coding DNA: TGTGCCAGCAACACCTACGAGCAGTACTTC.

The genes are TRBV19 and TRBJ2-3; the match to TRBD2 covers 10 bases. There are 12 residues in the CDR3. Losses at the gene ends were 4 bases for V and 10 bases for J; bases not matched to a gene: 2. Per germline, CDR1 LNHDA and CDR2 SQIVND (reference sequence). The CDR3 DNA reads as TGTGCCAGTAGTAATAGCGGGGGGTCGCAGTATTTT. Residues: CASSNSGGSQYF. Using reference TRBV19 and TRBJ2-3 for the parts outside the CDR3, the full variable domain is DGGITQSPKYLFRKEGQNVTLSCEQNLNHDAMYWYRQDPGQGLRLIYYSQIVNDFQKGDIAEGYSVSREKKESFPLTVTSAQKNPTAFYLCASSNSGGSQYFGPGTRLTVL.

The gene calls are TRBV5-1 and TRBJ2-5, with a tentative D call TRBD1 (5 bases). Germline V lookup: CDR1 SGHRS, CDR2 YFSETQ. This CDR3 comprises 16 residues. V lost 0 bases, J lost 2 bases, and 14 bases lay in between. CDR3 coding DNA: TGCGCCAGCAGCTTGGGGTGGTGGCCAGGGCAAGAGACCCAGTACTTC. Its translation is CASSLGWWPGQETQYF.

The chain recombines TRBV28 with TRBJ1-5; D is uncertain. Germline lookup yields CDR1 MDHEN and CDR2 SYDVKM. V gave up 6 bases and J gave up 3 bases, with 6 bases separating them. This CDR3 has 12 residues. This CDR3 is CASRGNNQPQHF. As DNA, the CDR3 is TGTGCCAGCAGGGGCAACAATCAGCCCCAGCATTTT.

The V call is TRBV5-6, the J call TRBJ1-6; D unclear. The CDR3 loop spans 13 amino acids. Germline loops: CDR1 SGHDT, CDR2 YYEEEE. V gave up 4 bases and J gave up 8 bases, with 10 bases separating them. CDR3 amino acids: CASSRKADSPLHF. The DNA of the CDR3 is TGTGCCAGCAGCCGAAAGGCGGATTCACCCCTCCACTTT.